This T cell receptor beta chain was sequenced for a study of regulatory T cells in long-lasting Graves disease. This clonotype came up a few times. Antigen unknown. Broader study findings: Persistent patients shared more public clonotypes (approximately 2,700) than newly diagnosed patients (roughly 960).

Described time point: persistent/refractory GD, antithyroid drugs over 5 years with positive TRAb. Researchers made the TCR library from RNA that was extracted from PBMCs. Construction of the TCR beta libraries employed iRepertoire HTBI primers in conjunction with Arm-PCR of CDR3 regions. TCRdb recomputed calls from the multiplex PCR reads with MiXCR, one row per CDR3 protein. There are about 470,000 distinct CDR3 sequences in the sample; less than 25% occur only once, and 7.8% lies in the top ten. This TCR was sampled from a female donor with Graves disease. The input for sequencing was peripheral blood mononuclear cells (PBMCs), taken when the disease was refractory, from a patient treated with antithyroid drugs.

The DNA of the CDR3 is TGTGCCAGCAGCAAGTTCCGGGGGGGGCATGGCGGGGAGCTGTTTTTT. Protein sequence: CASSKFRGGHGGELFF. V is TRBV3-1 and J is TRBJ2-2; TRBD2 aligns across 8 bases. The CDR3 is 16 residues long. Germline V gene data show CDR1 as LGHDT and CDR2 as YNNKEL (reference sequence). V was pared by 5 bases and J by 7 bases, with 12 bases of the junction left unmatched.